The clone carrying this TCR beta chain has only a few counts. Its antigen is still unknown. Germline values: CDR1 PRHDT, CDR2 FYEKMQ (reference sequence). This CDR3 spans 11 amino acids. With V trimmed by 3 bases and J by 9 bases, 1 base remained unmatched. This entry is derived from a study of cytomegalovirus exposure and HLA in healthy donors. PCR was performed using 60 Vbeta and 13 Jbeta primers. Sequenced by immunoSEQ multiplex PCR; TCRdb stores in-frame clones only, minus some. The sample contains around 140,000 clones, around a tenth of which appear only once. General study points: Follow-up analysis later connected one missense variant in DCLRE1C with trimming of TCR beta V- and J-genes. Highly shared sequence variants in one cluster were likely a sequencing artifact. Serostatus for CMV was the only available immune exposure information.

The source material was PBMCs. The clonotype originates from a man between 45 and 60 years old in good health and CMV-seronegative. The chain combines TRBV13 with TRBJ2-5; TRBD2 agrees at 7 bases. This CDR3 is CASSLGGAQYF. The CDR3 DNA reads TGTGCCAGCAGCTTGGGAGGGGCCCAGTACTTC.